Detailed here is one T cell receptor (beta chain). These data are taken from a study of cytomegalovirus exposure and HLA in healthy donors. Primers: 60 Vbeta forward and 13 Jbeta reverse. Here immunoSEQ multiplex PCR was the method, and the copy in TCRdb shows in-frame clones only, minus some. The table includes approximately 130,000 clones, 80% to 85% detected once. The CDR3 runs 14 residues. The J segment lost 6 bases and the V segment lost 5 bases, leaving 12 bases of the junction unmatched. Germline values: CDR1 GTSNPN, CDR2 SVGIG (reference sequence). The V call is TRBV30, the J call TRBJ2-7; 8 bases align to TRBD2. The sample comprised PBMCs. The clonotype was recovered from a boy aged 5-17 years in good health and CMV-seronegative. The CDR3 region is CAWSSGGTPAEQYF. The CDR3 nucleotides read TGTGCCTGGTCCTCGGGAGGGACCCCTGCCGAGCAGTACTTC.